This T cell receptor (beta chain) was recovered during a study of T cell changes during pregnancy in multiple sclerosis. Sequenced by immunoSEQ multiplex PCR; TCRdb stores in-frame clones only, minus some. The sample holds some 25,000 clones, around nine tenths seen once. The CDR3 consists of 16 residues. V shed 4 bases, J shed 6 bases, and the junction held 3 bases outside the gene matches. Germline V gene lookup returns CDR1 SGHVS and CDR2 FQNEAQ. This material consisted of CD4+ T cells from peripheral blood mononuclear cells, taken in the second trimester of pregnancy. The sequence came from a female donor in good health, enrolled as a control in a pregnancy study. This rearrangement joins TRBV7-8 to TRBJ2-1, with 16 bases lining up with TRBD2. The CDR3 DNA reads TGTGCCAGCAGCTCGGGACTAGCGGGGGGGGCCAATGAGCAGTTCTTC. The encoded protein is CASSSGLAGGANEQFF.